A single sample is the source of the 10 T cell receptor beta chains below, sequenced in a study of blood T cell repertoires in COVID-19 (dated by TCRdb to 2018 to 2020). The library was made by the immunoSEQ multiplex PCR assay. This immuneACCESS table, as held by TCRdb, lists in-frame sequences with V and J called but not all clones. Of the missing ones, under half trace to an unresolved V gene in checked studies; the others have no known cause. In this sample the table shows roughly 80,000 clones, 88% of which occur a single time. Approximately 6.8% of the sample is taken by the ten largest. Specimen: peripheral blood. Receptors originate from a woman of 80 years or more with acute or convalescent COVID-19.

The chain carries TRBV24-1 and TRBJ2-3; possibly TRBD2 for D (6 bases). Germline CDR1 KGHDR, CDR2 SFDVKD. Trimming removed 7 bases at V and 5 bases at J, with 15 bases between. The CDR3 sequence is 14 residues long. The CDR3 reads CATSPGGKGDTQYF. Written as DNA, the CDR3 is TGTGCCACCAGCCCCGGGGGAAAGGGAGATACGCAGTATTTT.

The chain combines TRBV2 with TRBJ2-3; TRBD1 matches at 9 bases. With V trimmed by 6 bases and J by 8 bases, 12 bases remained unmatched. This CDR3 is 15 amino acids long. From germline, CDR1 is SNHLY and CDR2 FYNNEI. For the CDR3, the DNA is TGTGCCAGCAGCCTAGGGACAGGGTTCTTAGGTACGCAGTATTTT. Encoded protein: CASSLGTGFLGTQYF.

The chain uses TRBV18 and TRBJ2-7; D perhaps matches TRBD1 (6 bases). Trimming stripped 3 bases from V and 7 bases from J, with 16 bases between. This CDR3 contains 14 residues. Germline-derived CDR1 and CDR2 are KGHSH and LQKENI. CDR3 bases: TGTGCCAGCTCACCTAACCCAGGGGCTTGGGAGCAGTACTTC. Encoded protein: CASSPNPGAWEQYF.

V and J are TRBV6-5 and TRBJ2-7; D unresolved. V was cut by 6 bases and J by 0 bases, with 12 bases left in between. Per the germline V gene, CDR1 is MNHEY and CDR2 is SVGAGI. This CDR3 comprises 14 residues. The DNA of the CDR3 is TGTGCCAGCAGGCAGGATCTCAGCTCCTACGAGCAGTACTTC. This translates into CASRQDLSSYEQYF.

CDR3 loop: CASSYGGAGANVLTF. The CDR3 DNA sequence: TGTGCCAGCAGTTACGGCGGGGCCGGGGCCAACGTCCTGACTTTC. The chain employs TRBV7-3 and TRBJ2-6; weak D call: TRBD2 (6 bases). The CDR3 is made up of 15 amino acids. Germline lookup yields CDR1 SGHTA and CDR2 FQGTGA. With 6 bases removed from V and 4 bases from J, the gap between germline ends came to 13 bases.

The CDR3 DNA is TGTGCCAGAAGCTCAGGGACAGGGCCCTCCAACACTGAAGCTTTCTTT. It is translated as CARSSGTGPSNTEAFF. The J gene is TRBJ1-1, the V gene TRBV5-3; 9 positions match TRBD1. TRBV5-3 is designated an ORF whose function remains uncertain. CDR3 length equals 16 residues. The V gene end was trimmed by 3 bases and the J gene end by 2 bases; junction bases not matched to a gene: 8.

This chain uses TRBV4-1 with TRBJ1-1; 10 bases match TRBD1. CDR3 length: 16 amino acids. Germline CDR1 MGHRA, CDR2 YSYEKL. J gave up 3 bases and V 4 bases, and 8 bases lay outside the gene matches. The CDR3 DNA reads TGCGCCAGCAGCCGGAACCGGGACAGGGGTTACACTGAAGCTTTCTTT. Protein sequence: CASSRNRDRGYTEAFF.

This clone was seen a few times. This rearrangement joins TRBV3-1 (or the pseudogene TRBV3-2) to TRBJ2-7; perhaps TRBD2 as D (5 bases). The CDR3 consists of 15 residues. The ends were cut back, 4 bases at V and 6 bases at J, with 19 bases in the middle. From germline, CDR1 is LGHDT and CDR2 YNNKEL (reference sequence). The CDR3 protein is CASSLKPSSFSEQYF. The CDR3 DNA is TGTGCCAGCAGCCTCAAACCTTCTAGCTTCAGCGAGCAGTACTTC.

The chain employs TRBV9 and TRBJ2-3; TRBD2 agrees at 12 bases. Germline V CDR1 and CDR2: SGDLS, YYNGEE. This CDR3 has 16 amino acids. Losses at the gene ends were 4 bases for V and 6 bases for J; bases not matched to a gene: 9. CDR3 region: CASSPRTSGETDTQYF. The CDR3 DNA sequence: TGTGCCAGCAGCCCCCGGACTAGCGGGGAGACGGATACGCAGTATTTT.

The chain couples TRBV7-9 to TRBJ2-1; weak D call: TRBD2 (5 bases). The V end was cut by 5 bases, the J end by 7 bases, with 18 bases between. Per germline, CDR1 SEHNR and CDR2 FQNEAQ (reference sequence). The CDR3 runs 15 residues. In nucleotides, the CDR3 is TGTGCCAGCAGCCCGCCGGGGTTAGCTGGGAATGAGCAGTTCTTC. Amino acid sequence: CASSPPGLAGNEQFF. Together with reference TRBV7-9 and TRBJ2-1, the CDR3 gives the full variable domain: DTGVSQNPRHKITKRGQNVTFRCDPISEHNRLYWYRQTLGQGPEFLTYFQNEAQLEKSRLLSDRFSAERPKGSFSTLEIQRTEQGDSAMYLCASSPPGLAGNEQFFGPGTRLTVL.